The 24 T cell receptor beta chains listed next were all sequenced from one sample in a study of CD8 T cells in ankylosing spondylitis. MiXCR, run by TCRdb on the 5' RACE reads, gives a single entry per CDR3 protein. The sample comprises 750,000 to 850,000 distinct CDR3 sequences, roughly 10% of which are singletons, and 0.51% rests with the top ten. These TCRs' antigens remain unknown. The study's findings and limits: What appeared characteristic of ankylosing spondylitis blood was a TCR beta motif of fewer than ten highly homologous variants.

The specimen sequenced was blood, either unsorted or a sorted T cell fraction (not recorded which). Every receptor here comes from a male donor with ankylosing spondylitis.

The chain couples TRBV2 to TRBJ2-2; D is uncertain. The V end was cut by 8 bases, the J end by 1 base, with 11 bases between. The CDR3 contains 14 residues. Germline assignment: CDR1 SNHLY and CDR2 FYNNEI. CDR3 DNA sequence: TGTGCCAGCCAGCCCGGACGGAACACCGGGGAGCTGTTTTTT. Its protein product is CASQPGRNTGELFF.

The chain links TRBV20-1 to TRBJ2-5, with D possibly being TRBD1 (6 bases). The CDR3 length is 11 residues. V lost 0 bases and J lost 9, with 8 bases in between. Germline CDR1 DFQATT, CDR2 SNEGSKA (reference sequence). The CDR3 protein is CSARERGSQYF. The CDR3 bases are TGCAGTGCTAGAGAAAGGGGGTCCCAGTACTTC.

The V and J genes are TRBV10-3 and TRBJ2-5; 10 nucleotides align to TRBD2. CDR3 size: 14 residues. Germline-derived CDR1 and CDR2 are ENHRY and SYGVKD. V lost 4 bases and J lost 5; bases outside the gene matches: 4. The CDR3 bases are TGTGCCATCAGTGCACTAGCGGGATTGGAGACCCAGTACTTC. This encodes CAISALAGLETQYF.

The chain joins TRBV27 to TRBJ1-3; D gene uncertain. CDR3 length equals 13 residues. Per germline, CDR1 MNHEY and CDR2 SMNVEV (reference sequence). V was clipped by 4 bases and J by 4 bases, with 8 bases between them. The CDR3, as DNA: TGTGCCAGCAGTTCTGACAACGGAAACACCATATATTTT. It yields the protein CASSSDNGNTIYF.

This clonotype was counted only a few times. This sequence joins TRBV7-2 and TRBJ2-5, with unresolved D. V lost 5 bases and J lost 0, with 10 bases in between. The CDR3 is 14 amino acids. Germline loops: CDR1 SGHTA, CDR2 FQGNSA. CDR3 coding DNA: TGTGCCAGCAGCCCTAAGGGAAACCAAGAGACCCAGTACTTC. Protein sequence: CASSPKGNQETQYF.

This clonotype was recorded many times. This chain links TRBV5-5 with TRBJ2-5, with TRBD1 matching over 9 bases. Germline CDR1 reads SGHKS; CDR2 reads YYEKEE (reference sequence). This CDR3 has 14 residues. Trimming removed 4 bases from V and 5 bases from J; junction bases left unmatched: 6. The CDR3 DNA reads TGTGCCAGCAGCATAGGACAGGGGTTGGAGACCCAGTACTTC. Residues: CASSIGQGLETQYF.

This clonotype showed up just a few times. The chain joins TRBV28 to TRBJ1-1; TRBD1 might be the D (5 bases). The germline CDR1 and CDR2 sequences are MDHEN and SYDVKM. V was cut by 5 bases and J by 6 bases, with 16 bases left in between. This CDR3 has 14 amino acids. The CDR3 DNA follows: TGTGCCAGCAGTCCACCGGGACCAACACCTGAAGCTTTCTTT. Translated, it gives CASSPPGPTPEAFF. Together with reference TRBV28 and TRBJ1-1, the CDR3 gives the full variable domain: DVKVTQSSRYLVKRTGEKVFLECVQDMDHENMFWYRQDPGLGLRLIYFSYDVKMKEKGDIPEGYSVSREKKERFSLILESASTNQTSMYLCASSPPGPTPEAFFGQGTRLTVV.

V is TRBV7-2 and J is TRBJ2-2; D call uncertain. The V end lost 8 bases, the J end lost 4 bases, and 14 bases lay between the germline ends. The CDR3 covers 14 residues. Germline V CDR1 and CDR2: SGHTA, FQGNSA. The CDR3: CASGLRASTGELFF. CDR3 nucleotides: TGTGCCAGCGGATTAAGGGCCAGCACCGGGGAGCTGTTTTTT.

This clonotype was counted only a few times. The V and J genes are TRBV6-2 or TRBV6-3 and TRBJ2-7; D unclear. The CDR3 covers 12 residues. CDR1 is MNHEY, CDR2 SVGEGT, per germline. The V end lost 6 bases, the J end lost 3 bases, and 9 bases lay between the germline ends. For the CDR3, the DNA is TGTGCCAGCAGCCAGGATTACTACGAGCAGTACTTC. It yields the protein CASSQDYYEQYF.

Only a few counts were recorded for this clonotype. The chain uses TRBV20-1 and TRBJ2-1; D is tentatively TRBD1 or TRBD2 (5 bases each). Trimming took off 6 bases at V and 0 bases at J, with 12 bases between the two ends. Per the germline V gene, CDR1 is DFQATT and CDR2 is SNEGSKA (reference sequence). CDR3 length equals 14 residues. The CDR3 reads CSAGTLSSYNEQFF. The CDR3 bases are TGCAGTGCAGGGACCCTGAGCTCCTACAATGAGCAGTTCTTC.

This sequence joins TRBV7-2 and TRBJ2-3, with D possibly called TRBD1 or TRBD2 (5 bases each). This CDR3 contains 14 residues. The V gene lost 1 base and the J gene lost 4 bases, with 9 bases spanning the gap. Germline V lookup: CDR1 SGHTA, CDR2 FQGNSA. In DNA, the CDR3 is TGTGCCAGCAGCTTAGAACTGGGACCAGATACGCAGTATTTT. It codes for CASSLELGPDTQYF.

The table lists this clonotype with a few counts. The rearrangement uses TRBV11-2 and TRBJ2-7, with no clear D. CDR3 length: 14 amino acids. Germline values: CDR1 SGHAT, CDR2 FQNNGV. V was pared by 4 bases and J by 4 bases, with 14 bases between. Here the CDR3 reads CASSWTWASYEQYF. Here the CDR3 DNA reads TGTGCCAGCAGCTGGACCTGGGCTTCGTACGAGCAGTACTTC.

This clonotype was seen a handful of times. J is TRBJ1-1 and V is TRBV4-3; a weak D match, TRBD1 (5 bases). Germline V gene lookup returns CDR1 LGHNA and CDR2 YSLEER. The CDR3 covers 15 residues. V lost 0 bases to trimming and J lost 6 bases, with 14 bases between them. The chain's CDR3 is CASSQEFWAGAEAFF. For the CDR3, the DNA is TGCGCCAGCAGCCAAGAATTTTGGGCGGGGGCTGAAGCTTTCTTT.

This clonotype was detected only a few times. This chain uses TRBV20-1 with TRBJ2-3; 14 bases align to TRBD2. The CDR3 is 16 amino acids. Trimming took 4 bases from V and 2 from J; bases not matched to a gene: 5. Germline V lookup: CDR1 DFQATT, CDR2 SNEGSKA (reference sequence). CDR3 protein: CSATGLAGANTDTQYF. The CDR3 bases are TGCAGTGCTACGGGACTAGCGGGAGCGAACACAGATACGCAGTATTTT.

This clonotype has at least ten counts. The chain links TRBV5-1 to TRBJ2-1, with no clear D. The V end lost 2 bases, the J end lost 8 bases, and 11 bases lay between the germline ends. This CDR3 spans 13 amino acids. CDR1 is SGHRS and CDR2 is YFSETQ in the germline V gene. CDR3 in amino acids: CASSFRVRDEQFF. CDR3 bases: TGCGCCAGCAGCTTCCGGGTGCGCGATGAGCAGTTCTTC.

The CDR3, as DNA: TGTGCCAGCAGTTCCACCCGACTAGCGGGGACCTACAATGAGCAGTTCTTC. Amino acids: CASSSTRLAGTYNEQFF. The V and J genes are TRBV28 and TRBJ2-1; TRBD2 agrees at 11 bases. The CDR3 sequence is 17 residues long. Trimming removed 4 bases from V and 2 bases from J; junction bases left unmatched: 7. Germline V gene lookup returns CDR1 MDHEN and CDR2 SYDVKM.

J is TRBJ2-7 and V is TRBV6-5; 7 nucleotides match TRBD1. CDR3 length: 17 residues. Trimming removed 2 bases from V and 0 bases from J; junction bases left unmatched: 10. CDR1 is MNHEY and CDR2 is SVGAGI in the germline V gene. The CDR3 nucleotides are TGTGCCAGCAGTTACCGCCTCGACAGGGCCTACTCCTACGAGCAGTACTTC. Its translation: CASSYRLDRAYSYEQYF.

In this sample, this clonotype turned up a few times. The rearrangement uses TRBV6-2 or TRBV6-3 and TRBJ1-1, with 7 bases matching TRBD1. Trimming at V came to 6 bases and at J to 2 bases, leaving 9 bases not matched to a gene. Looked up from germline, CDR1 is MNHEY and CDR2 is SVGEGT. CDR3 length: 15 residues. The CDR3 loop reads CASSYLGQANTEAFF. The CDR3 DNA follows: TGTGCCAGCAGCTACCTTGGACAGGCAAACACTGAAGCTTTCTTT.

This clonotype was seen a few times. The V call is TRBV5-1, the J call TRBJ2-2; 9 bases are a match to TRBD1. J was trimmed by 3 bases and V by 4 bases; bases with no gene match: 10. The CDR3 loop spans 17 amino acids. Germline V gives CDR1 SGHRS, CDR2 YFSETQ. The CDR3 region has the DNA TGCGCCAGCAGCCAACGGACAGGGGAGTTGGACACCGGGGAGCTGTTTTTT. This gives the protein CASSQRTGELDTGELFF.

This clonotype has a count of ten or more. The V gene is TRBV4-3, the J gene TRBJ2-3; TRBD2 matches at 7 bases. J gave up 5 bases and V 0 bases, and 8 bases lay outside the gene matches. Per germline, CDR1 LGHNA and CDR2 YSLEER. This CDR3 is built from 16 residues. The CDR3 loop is CASSQEGGVAGDTQYF. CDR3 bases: TGCGCCAGCAGCCAAGAGGGGGGGGTGGCAGGAGATACGCAGTATTTT.

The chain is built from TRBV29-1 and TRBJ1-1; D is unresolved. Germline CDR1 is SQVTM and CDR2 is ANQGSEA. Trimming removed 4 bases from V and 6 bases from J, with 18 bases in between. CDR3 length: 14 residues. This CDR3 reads CSVAAGELNSEAFF. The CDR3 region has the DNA TGCAGCGTTGCGGCAGGAGAATTGAATTCTGAAGCTTTCTTT.

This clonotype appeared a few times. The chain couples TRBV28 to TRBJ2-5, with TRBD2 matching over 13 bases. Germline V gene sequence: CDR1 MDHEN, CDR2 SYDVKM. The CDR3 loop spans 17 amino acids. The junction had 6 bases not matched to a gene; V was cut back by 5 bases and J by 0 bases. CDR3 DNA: TGTGCCAGCAGTCGGACTAGCGGGAGCCGGTACCAAGAGACCCAGTACTTC. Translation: CASSRTSGSRYQETQYF.

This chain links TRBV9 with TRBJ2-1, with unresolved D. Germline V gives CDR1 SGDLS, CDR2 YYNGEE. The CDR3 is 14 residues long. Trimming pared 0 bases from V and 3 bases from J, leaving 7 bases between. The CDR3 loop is CASSVVSDYNEQFF. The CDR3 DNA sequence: TGTGCCAGCAGCGTAGTCAGTGACTACAATGAGCAGTTCTTC.

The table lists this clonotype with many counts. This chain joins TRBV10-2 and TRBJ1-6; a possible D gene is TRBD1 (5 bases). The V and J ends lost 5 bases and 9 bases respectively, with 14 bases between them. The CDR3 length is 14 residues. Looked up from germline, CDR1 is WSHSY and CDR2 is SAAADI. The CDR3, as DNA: TGCGCCAGCAGTCAGCAGGGTGCGCGTTCACCCCTCCACTTT. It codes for CASSQQGARSPLHF.